This paragraph covers one TCR beta chain sequence. This sample was included in a study of blood T cell repertoires in COVID-19. Study-level information: Sources were T cells, B-cell-depleted T cells, or PBMCs; the material itself was cDNA or gDNA.

Per the authors' pipeline: By means of reference gene primer amplification, nucleated cell counts were estimated. Sequenced by immunoSEQ multiplex PCR; TCRdb stores in-frame clones only, minus some. The V and J calls and clone size were taken over from that table, and D and trimming were inferred from the DNA. The sample consists of some 200,000 clones, approximately 80% of them appearing once. Trimming shortened V by 1 base and J by 1 base, and 10 bases separated the two germline ends. CDR1 and CDR2 (germline): SGHNT, YENEEA. This CDR3 contains 16 residues. The J gene is TRBJ2-2, the V gene TRBV11-3; maybe TRBD1 (6 bases). Material: peripheral blood. The receptor comes from a human donor with acute or convalescent COVID-19. The donor label of this sample is uncertain. This CDR3 is CASSLGGPRNTGELFF. CDR3 DNA: TGTGCCAGCAGCTTAGGGGGGCCTCGGAACACCGGGGAGCTGTTTTTT.